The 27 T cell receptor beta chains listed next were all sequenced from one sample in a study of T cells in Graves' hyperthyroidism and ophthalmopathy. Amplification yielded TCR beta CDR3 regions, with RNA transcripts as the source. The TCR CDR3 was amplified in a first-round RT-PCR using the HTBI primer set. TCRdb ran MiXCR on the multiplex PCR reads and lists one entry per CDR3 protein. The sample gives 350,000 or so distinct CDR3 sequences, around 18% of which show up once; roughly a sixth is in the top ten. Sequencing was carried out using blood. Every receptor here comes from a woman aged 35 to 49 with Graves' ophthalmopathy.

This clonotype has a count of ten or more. The CDR3 bases are TGTGCCAGCGGCTATCTTTTTCCCCTCAGGTCGTCTCTTTATGGCTACACCTTC. Its protein product is CASGYLFPLRSSLYGYTF. V usage is TRBV28 and J usage is TRBJ1-2; no clear D gene. The ends were cut back, 8 bases at V and 5 bases at J, with 30 bases in the middle. Per germline, CDR1 MDHEN and CDR2 SYDVKM. CDR3 length equals 18 residues.

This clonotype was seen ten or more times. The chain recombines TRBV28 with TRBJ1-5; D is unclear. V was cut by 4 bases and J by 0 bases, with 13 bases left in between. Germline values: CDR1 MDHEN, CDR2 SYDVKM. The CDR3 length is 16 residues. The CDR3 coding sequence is TGTGCCAGCAGTTCAACGTTTTGGGGTAGCAATCAGCCCCAGCATTTT. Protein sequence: CASSSTFWGSNQPQHF. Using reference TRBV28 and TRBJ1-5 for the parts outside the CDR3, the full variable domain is DVKVTQSSRYLVKRTGEKVFLECVQDMDHENMFWYRQDPGLGLRLIYFSYDVKMKEKGDIPEGYSVSREKKERFSLILESASTNQTSMYLCASSSTFWGSNQPQHFGDGTRLSIL.

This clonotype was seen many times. DNA for the CDR3: TGTGCCAGCAGTCCCTCCGGGACTTCCCAAGAGACCCAGTACTTC. It codes for CASSPSGTSQETQYF. V and J are TRBV12-3 or TRBV12-4 and TRBJ2-5; a weak D match, TRBD2 (6 bases). There are 15 residues in the CDR3. V lost 5 bases, J lost 1 base, and 14 bases lay in between.

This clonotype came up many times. The DNA for the CDR3 is TGCAGTGCTAGAGATGATCCCTCAGGATGGAACACTGAAGCTTTCTTT. This encodes CSARDDPSGWNTEAFF. The V and J genes are TRBV20-1 and TRBJ1-1; D is unclear. CDR1 is DFQATT, CDR2 SNEGSKA, per germline (reference sequence). The ends were cut back, 0 bases at V and 1 base at J, with 15 bases in the middle. CDR3 length equals 16 residues.

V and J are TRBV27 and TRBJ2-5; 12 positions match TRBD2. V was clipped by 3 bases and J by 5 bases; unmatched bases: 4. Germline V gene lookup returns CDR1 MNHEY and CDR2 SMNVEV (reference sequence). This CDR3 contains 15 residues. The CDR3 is CASSLASGGGETQYF. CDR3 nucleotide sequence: TGTGCCAGCAGTTTGGCTAGCGGGGGGGGGGAGACCCAGTACTTC.

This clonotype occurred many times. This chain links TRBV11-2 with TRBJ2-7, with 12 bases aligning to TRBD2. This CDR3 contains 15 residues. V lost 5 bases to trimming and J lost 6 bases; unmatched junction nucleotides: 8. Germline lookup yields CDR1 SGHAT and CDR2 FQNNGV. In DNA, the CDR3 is TGTGCCAGCAGCGCGGGACTAGCGGGCCAAGTCGAGCAGTACTTC. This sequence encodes CASSAGLAGQVEQYF.

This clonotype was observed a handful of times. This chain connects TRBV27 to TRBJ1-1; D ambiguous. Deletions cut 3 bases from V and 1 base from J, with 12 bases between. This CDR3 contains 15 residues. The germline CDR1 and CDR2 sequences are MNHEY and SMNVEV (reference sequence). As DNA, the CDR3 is TGTGCCAGCAGTTTCCTGGACTCGCGGAACACTGAAGCTTTCTTT. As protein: CASSFLDSRNTEAFF.

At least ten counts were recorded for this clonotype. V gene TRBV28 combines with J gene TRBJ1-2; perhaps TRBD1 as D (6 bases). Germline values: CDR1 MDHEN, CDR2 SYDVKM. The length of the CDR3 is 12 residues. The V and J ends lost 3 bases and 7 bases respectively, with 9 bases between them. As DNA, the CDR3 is TGTGCCAGCAGTTTCTCCAGGGGTGGCTACACCTTC. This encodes CASSFSRGGYTF.

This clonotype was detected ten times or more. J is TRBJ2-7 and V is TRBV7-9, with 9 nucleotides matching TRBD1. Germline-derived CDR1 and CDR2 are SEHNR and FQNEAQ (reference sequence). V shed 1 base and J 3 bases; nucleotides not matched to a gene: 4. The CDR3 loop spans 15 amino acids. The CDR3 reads CASSLDRDRVYEQYF. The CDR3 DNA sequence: TGTGCCAGCAGCTTAGACCGGGACAGGGTCTACGAGCAGTACTTC.

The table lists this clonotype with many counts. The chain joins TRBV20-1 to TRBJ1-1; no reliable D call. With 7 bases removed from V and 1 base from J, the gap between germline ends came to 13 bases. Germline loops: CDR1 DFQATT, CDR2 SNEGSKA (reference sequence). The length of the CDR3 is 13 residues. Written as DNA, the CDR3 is TGCAGTGGGCAGCCGCCCCCGAACACTGAAGCTTTCTTT. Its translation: CSGQPPPNTEAFF.

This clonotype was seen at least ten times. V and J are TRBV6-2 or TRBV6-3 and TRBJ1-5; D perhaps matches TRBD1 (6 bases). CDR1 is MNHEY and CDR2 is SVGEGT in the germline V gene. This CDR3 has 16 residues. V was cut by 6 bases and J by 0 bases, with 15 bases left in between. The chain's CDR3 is CASSHGQPSSNQPQHF. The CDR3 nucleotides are TGTGCCAGCAGCCACGGACAGCCCAGTAGCAATCAGCCCCAGCATTTT.

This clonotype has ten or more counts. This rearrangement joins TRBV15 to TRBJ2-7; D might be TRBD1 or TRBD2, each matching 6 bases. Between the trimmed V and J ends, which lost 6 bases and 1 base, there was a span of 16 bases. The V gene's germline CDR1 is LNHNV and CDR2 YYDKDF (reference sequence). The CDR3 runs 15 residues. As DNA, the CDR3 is TGTGCCACCAGTGGCCTTACAGGGAGGTCCTACGAGCAGTACTTC. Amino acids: CATSGLTGRSYEQYF.

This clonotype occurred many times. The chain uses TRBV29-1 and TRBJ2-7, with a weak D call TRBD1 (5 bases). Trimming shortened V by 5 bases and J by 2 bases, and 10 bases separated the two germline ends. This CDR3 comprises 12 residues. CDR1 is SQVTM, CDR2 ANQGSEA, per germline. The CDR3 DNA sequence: TGCAGCGTTCGCTTCAGGGCCTACGAGCAGTACTTC. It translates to CSVRFRAYEQYF.

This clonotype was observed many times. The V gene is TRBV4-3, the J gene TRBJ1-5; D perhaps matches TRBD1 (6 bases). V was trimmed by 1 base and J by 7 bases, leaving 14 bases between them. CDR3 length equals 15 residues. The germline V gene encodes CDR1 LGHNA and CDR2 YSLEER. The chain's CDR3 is CASSQVWGPNQPQHF. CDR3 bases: TGCGCCAGCAGCCAAGTGTGGGGGCCCAACCAGCCCCAGCATTTT.

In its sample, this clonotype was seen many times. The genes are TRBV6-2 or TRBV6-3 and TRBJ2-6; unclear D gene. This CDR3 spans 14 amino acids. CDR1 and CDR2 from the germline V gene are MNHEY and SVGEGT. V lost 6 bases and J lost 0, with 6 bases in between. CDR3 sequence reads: CASSRNSGANVLTF. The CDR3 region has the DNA TGTGCCAGCAGCAGGAACTCTGGGGCCAACGTCCTGACTTTC.

The CDR3 DNA reads TGTGCCAGCAGTTCGCCACCCCTAGCGGAGGGGCCCTACGAGCAGTACTTC. Translated, it gives CASSSPPLAEGPYEQYF. The chain joins TRBV6-5 to TRBJ2-7, with 7 bases matching TRBD2. Trimming removed 4 bases from V and 2 bases from J; junction bases left unmatched: 14. From germline, CDR1 is MNHEY and CDR2 SVGAGI. This CDR3 has 17 residues.

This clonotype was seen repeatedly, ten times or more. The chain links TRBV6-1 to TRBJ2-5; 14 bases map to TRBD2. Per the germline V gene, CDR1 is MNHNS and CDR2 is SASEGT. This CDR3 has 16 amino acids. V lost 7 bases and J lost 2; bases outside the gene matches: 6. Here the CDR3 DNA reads TGTGCCAGCAAACCGGGACTAGCGGGGGCACAAGAGACCCAGTACTTC. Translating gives CASKPGLAGAQETQYF.

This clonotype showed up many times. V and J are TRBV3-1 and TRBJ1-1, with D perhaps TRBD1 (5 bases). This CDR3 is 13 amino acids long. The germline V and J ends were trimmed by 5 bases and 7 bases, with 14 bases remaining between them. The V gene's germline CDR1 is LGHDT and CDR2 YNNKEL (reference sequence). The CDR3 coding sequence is TGTGCCAGCAGCGGCTTCCGGGACGATGAAGCTTTCTTT. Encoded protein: CASSGFRDDEAFF.

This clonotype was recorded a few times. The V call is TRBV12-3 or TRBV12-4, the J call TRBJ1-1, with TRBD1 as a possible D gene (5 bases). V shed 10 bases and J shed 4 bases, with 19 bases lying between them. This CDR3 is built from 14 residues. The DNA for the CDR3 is TGTGCCATTACCTTGGGGGGGGACTTCACTGAAGCTTTCTTT. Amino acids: CAITLGGDFTEAFF.

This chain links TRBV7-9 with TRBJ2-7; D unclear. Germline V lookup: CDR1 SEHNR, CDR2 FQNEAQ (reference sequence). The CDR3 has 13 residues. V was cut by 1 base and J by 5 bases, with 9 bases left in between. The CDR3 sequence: CASSLGSTDEQYF. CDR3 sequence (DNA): TGTGCCAGCAGCTTAGGGAGTACCGACGAGCAGTACTTC.

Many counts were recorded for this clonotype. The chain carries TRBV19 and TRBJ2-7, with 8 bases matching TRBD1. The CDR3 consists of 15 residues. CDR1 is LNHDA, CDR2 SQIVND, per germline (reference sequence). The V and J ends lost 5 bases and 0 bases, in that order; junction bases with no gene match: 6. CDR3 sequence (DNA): TGTGCCAGTAGTGGTCAGGGGGCCGGCTCCTACGAGCAGTACTTC. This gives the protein CASSGQGAGSYEQYF.

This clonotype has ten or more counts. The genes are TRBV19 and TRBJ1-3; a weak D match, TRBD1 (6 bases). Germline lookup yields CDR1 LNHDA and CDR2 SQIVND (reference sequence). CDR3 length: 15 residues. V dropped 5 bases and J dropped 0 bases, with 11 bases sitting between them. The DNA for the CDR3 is TGTGCCAGTAGTGTCACGACAGGCTCTGGAAACACCATATATTTT. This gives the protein CASSVTTGSGNTIYF.

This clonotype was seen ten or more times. CDR3 residues: CASALVGELFF. The DNA for the CDR3 is TGTGCCAGCGCATTGGTCGGGGAGCTGTTTTTT. The chain recombines TRBV28 with TRBJ2-2, with D hard to call. Trimming cost V 8 bases and J 7 bases, with 8 bases left between them. In germline, CDR1 is MDHEN, CDR2 SYDVKM. The CDR3 spans 11 residues.

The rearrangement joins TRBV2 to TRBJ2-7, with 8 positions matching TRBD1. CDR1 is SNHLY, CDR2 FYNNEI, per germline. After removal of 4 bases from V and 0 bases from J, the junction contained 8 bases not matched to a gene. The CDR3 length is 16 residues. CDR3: CASSGTRDRSSYEQYF. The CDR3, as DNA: TGTGCCAGCAGTGGTACCCGGGACAGGAGCTCCTACGAGCAGTACTTC.

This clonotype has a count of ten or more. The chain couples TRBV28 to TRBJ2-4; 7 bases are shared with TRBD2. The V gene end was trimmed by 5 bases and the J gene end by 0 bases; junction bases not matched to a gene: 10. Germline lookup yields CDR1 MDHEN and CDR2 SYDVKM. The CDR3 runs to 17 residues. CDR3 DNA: TGTGCCAGCAGTCCCCTGGGCGCGGGGGTAGCCAAAAACATTCAGTACTTC. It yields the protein CASSPLGAGVAKNIQYF.

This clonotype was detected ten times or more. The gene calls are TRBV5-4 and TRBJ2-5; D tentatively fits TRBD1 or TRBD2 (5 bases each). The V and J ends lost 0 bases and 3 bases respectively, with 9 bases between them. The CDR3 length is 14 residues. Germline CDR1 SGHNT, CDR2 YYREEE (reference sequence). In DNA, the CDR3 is TGTGCCAGCAGCTTGGATCTGGGGGAAGAGACCCAGTACTTC. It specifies CASSLDLGEETQYF.

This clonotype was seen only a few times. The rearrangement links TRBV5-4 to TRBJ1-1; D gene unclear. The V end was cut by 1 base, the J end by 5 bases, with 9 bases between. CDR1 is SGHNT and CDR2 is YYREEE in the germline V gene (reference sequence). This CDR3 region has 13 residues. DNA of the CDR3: TGTGCCAGCAGCTTGAGCAGGTTGACTGAAGCTTTCTTT. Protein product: CASSLSRLTEAFF.